A selection of T cell receptor beta chains follows, all from one sample in a study of blood T cell repertoires in COVID-19. TCRdb's table, derived via immunoSEQ multiplex PCR, lists solely in-frame clones and lacks some. The repertoire holds 130,000 to 150,000 clones, with more than 70% as singletons. Sequencing was carried out using peripheral blood. The receptors were gathered from a human donor in a cohort sampled during active COVID-19. The CDR3 runs from the conserved cysteine through the conserved F or W. A D gene is named only where the DNA matches it firmly. A clone size is listed for some rows: how often the clone was seen (once, few, many), or a class if it is expanded.

D gene: -
J gene: TRBJ2-7
clone size: -
V gene: TRBV28
CDR3 protein: CASAGGSNYEQYF
CDR3 DNA: TGTGCCAGCGCCGGGGGATCCAACTACGAGCAGTACTTC

D gene: -
J gene: TRBJ1-2
clone size: once
V gene: TRBV2
CDR3 protein: CASSESGGYYGYTF
CDR3 DNA: TGTGCCAGCAGTGAGAGTGGCGGCTACTATGGCTACACCTTC

D gene: -
J gene: TRBJ1-1
clone size: -
V gene: TRBV6-5
CDR3 protein: CASTDHRENTEAFF
CDR3 DNA: TGTGCCAGCACAGACCACAGGGAGAACACTGAAGCTTTCTTT

D gene: -
J gene: TRBJ1-4
clone size: -
V gene: TRBV30
CDR3 protein: CAWSVHGATNEKLFF
CDR3 DNA: TGTGCCTGGAGTGTACATGGTGCAACTAATGAAAAACTGTTTTTT

D gene: -
J gene: TRBJ2-7
clone size: once
V gene: TRBV7-2
CDR3 protein: CASRDTGMGEQYF
CDR3 DNA: TGTGCCAGCAGAGATACAGGGATGGGCGAGCAGTACTTC

D gene: TRBD1
J gene: TRBJ1-6
clone size: once
V gene: TRBV5-1
CDR3 protein: CASSPTGSSYNSPLHF
CDR3 DNA: TGCGCCAGCAGCCCGACAGGGAGCTCCTATAATTCACCCCTCCACTTT

D gene: TRBD1
J gene: TRBJ2-7
clone size: -
V gene: TRBV6-5
CDR3 protein: CASTTPGTGSYEQYF
CDR3 DNA: TGTGCCAGCACCACACCGGGGACAGGGTCCTACGAGCAGTACTTC

D gene: -
J gene: TRBJ1-1
clone size: -
V gene: TRBV5-1
CDR3 protein: CASKPSIRGLTGMNTEAFF
CDR3 DNA: TGCGCCAGCAAACCAAGCATCAGGGGCCTTACAGGGATGAACACTGAAGCTTTCTTT

D gene: -
J gene: TRBJ2-1
clone size: -
V gene: TRBV19
CDR3 protein: CASSIGGAGVRSSYNEQFF
CDR3 DNA: TGTGCCAGTAGTATAGGGGGAGCCGGGGTACGTAGCTCCTACAATGAGCAGTTCTTC

D gene: TRBD2
J gene: TRBJ2-7
clone size: -
V gene: TRBV7-9
CDR3 protein: CASSLGLAGVEQYF
CDR3 DNA: TGTGCCAGCAGCTTGGGACTAGCGGGGGTTGAGCAGTACTTC

D gene: TRBD2
J gene: TRBJ2-3
clone size: -
V gene: TRBV19
CDR3 protein: CASSPVGGAPDTQYF
CDR3 DNA: TGTGCCAGTAGTCCCGTCGGGGGGGCCCCAGATACGCAGTATTTT

D gene: TRBD1
J gene: TRBJ1-1
clone size: -
V gene: TRBV29-1
CDR3 protein: CSVTTGGYTEAFF
CDR3 DNA: TGCAGCGTCACGACAGGGGGCTACACTGAAGCTTTCTTT

D gene: -
J gene: TRBJ1-1
clone size: -
V gene: TRBV30
CDR3 protein: CAWSPHRNTEAFF
CDR3 DNA: TGTGCCTGGAGTCCACACCGAAACACTGAAGCTTTCTTT

D gene: -
J gene: TRBJ2-2
clone size: -
V gene: TRBV5-1
CDR3 protein: CASSLVAGWTGELFF
CDR3 DNA: TGCGCCAGCAGCTTGGTGGCGGGATGGACCGGGGAGCTGTTTTTT

D gene: TRBD1
J gene: TRBJ2-7
clone size: -
V gene: TRBV29-1
CDR3 protein: CSVSGQGAQQYF
CDR3 DNA: TGCAGCGTCTCAGGACAGGGGGCTCAGCAGTACTTC

D gene: TRBD2
J gene: TRBJ2-3
clone size: -
V gene: TRBV4-3
CDR3 protein: CASSGLAGPGDTQYF
CDR3 DNA: TGCGCCAGCAGCGGACTAGCGGGGCCGGGGGATACGCAGTATTTT

D gene: TRBD2
J gene: TRBJ2-7
clone size: -
V gene: TRBV5-1
CDR3 protein: CASTVTSGMYYEQYF
CDR3 DNA: TGCGCCAGCACCGTGACTAGCGGGATGTACTACGAGCAGTACTTC

D gene: TRBD2
J gene: TRBJ2-3
clone size: -
V gene: TRBV5-1
CDR3 protein: CASSPGTSGRTDTQYF
CDR3 DNA: TGCGCCAGCAGCCCGGGCACTAGCGGTCGCACAGATACGCAGTATTTT

D gene: -
J gene: TRBJ1-4
clone size: -
V gene: TRBV11-2
CDR3 protein: CASSRGPGGEKLFF
CDR3 DNA: TGTGCCAGCAGCCGAGGTCCCGGGGGGGAAAAACTGTTTTTT

D gene: -
J gene: TRBJ1-3
clone size: -
V gene: TRBV3-1/TRBV3-2
CDR3 protein: CASSQDMVGVYGNTIYF
CDR3 DNA: TGTGCCAGCAGCCAAGATATGGTAGGGGTTTACGGAAACACCATATATTTT

D gene: TRBD1
J gene: TRBJ1-2
clone size: -
V gene: TRBV29-1
CDR3 protein: CSVESTGGSGYTF
CDR3 DNA: TGCAGCGTTGAATCCACAGGGGGCAGTGGCTACACCTTC

D gene: -
J gene: TRBJ2-1
clone size: -
V gene: TRBV12-3/TRBV12-4
CDR3 protein: CASGSVSYNEQFF
CDR3 DNA: TGTGCCAGCGGTAGCGTCTCCTACAATGAGCAGTTCTTC

D gene: TRBD2
J gene: TRBJ2-5
clone size: -
V gene: TRBV6-2/TRBV6-3
CDR3 protein: CASSSGIAGYQETQYF
CDR3 DNA: TGTGCCAGCAGTTCCGGGATAGCGGGGTACCAAGAGACCCAGTACTTC

D gene: TRBD2
J gene: TRBJ2-1
clone size: few
V gene: TRBV7-7
CDR3 protein: CASSIRLADSYNEQFF
CDR3 DNA: TGTGCTAGCAGCATCCGACTAGCGGACTCGTACAATGAGCAGTTCTTC

D gene: TRBD2
J gene: TRBJ2-7
clone size: -
V gene: TRBV5-1
CDR3 protein: CASSLPSGTYEQYF
CDR3 DNA: TGCGCCAGCAGCTTGCCGAGCGGGACCTACGAGCAGTACTTC

D gene: TRBD2
J gene: TRBJ2-7
clone size: -
V gene: TRBV27
CDR3 protein: CASSFLLAGGQYEQYF
CDR3 DNA: TGTGCCAGCAGTTTTTTGCTAGCGGGAGGACAATACGAGCAGTACTTC

D gene: TRBD2
J gene: TRBJ2-5
clone size: -
V gene: TRBV4-3
CDR3 protein: CASSPGLAQETQYF
CDR3 DNA: TGCGCCAGCAGCCCGGGACTAGCCCAAGAGACCCAGTACTTC

D gene: -
J gene: TRBJ2-7
clone size: -
V gene: TRBV11-2
CDR3 protein: CASSFGAGPYEQYF
CDR3 DNA: TGTGCCAGCAGCTTTGGTGCAGGGCCCTACGAGCAGTACTTC

D gene: TRBD1
J gene: TRBJ1-6
clone size: -
V gene: TRBV4-1
CDR3 protein: CASSQSGTGGSPLHF
CDR3 DNA: TGCGCCAGCAGCCAGTCCGGGACAGGGGGCTCACCCCTCCACTTT